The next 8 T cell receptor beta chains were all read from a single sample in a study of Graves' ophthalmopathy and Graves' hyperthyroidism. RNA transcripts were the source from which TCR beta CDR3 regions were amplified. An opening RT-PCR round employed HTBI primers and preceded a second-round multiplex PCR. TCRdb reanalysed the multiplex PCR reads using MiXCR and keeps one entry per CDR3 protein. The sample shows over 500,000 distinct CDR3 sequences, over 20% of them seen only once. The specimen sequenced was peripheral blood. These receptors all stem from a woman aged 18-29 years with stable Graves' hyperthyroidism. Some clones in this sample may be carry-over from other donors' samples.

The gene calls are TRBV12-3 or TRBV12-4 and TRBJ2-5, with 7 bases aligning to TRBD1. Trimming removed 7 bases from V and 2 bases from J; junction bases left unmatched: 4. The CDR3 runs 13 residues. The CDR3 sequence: CASNRQGQETQYF. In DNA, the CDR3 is TGTGCCAGCAACAGACAGGGACAAGAGACCCAGTACTTC.

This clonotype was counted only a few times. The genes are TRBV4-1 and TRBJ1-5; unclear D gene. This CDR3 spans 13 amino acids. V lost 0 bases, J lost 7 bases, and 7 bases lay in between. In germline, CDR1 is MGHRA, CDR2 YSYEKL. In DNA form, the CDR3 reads TGCGCCAGCAGCCAAGATGGGGAGCAGCCCCAGCATTTT. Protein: CASSQDGEQPQHF.

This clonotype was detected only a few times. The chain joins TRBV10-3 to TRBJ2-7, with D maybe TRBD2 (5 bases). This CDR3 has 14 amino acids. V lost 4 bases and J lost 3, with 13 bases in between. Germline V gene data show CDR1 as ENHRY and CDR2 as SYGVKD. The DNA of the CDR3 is TGTGCCATCAGTGGGGTCGGGGAACGCTACGAGCAGTACTTC. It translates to CAISGVGERYEQYF.

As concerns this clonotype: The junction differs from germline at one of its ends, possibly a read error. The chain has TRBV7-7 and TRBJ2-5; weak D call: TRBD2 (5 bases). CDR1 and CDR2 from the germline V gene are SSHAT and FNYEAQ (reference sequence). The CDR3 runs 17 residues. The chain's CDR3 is CASSLARSGRPQETQYF. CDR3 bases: TGTGCTAGCAGCTTAGCGCGCTCCGGGCGGCCACAAGAGACCCAGTACTTC.

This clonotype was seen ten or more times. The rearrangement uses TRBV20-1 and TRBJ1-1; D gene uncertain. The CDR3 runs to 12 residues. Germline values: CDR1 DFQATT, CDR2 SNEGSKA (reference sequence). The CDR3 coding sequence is TGCAGCATCAAACAGCAAGACACTGAAGCTTTCTTT. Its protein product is CSIKQQDTEAFF.

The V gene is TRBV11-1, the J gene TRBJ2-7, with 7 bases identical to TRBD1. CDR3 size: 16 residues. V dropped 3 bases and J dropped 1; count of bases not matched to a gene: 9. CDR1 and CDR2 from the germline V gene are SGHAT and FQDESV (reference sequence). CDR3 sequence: CASSLNLGQLSYEQYF. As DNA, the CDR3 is TGTGCCAGCAGCTTGAATTTGGGACAGTTATCCTACGAGCAGTACTTC.

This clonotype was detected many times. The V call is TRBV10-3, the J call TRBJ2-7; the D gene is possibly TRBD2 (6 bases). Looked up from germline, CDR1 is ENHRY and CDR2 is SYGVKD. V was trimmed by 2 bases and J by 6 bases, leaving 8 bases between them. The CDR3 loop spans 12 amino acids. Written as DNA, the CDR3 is TGTGCCATCAGTGAGATGGGGGGCGAGCAGTACTTC. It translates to CAISEMGGEQYF.

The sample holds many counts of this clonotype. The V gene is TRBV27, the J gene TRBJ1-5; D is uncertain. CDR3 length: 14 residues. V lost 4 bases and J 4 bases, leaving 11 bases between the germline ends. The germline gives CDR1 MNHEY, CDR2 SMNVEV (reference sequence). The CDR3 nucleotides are TGTGCCAGCAGTTCCACCCCCGCGAATCAGCCCCAGCATTTT. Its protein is CASSSTPANQPQHF.